This T cell receptor beta chain was identified during a study of cytomegalovirus exposure and HLA in healthy donors. 60 Vbeta and 13 Jbeta primers were used in PCR. Here immunoSEQ multiplex PCR was the method, and the copy in TCRdb shows in-frame clones only, minus some. The sample lists 100,000 to 150,000 clones; more than 80% were seen once. This CDR3 has 12 amino acids. The germline CDR1 and CDR2 sequences are SGHDN and FVKESK. V was clipped by 3 bases and J by 3 bases, with 3 bases between them. General study results and limits: With later analysis, a missense DCLRE1C variant became linked to TCR beta V- and J-gene trimming.

On this clone itself: The antigen is undetermined.

The sequence was obtained from a male donor in good health and CMV-seronegative. Sample: PBMCs. This chain connects TRBV14 to TRBJ2-1; no reliable D call. The CDR3 nucleotides read TGTGCCAGCAGCCAGTACTACAATGAGCAGTTCTTC. Protein product: CASSQYYNEQFF.